The entry below describes one T cell receptor beta chain. The antigen is not known. Both 60 Vbeta primers and 13 Jbeta primers went into the PCR. Clones were read by immunoSEQ multiplex PCR, and TCRdb kept only the in-frame ones, dropping some. This sample has some 160,000 clones; approximately 80% occur once, and the top ten carry under 2%. This entry belongs to a study of cytomegalovirus exposure and HLA in healthy donors. Study-wide background: Earlier findings included about 120 million unique TCR beta sequences obtained from 170 million or so T cells.

General observations from the study: A list of around 150 TCR beta chains associated with cytomegalovirus was given.

Trimming left V 4 bases short and J 7 bases short, with 3 bases between. The CDR3 is 10 amino acids. What was sequenced was PBMCs. The receptor was isolated from a woman under 40 in good health and CMV-seronegative. The V gene is TRBV5-3, the J gene TRBJ2-1; D gene unclear. TRBV5-3 is an ORF, with its function uncertain. The CDR3 region has the DNA TGTGCCAGAAGCATAAATGAGCAGTTCTTC. Its translation: CARSINEQFF.